These T cell receptor beta chains were read from a single sample in a study of CD8 T cells in Susac syndrome. TCRdb ran MiXCR on the immunoSEQ multiplex PCR reads and lists one entry per CDR3 protein. The sample has 140,000 to 150,000 distinct CDR3 sequences, 85% to 95% seen once. Sequencing used CD4+ T cells from PBMCs. Receptors originate from a human donor with multiple sclerosis. CDR3s include the opening cysteine and the closing phenylalanine or tryptophan. D genes are given only for firm matches. The listing skips clone size in some rows; elsewhere it reads once, few, many or a size class.

j_call: TRBJ2-1; d_call: NA; v_call: TRBV3-1; clone_size: NA; cdr3_aa: CASSQFLDDNEQFF; cdr3_nt: TGTGCCAGCAGCCAGTTCCTTGACGACAATGAGCAGTTCTTC
j_call: TRBJ1-1; d_call: NA; v_call: TRBV19; clone_size: NA; cdr3_aa: CATHPGRVGTEAFF; cdr3_nt: TGTGCCACCCACCCCGGAAGAGTAGGCACTGAAGCTTTCTTT
j_call: TRBJ1-2; d_call: NA; v_call: TRBV20-1; clone_size: NA; cdr3_aa: CSASGLYGYTF; cdr3_nt: TGCAGTGCTAGTGGGCTCTATGGCTACACCTTC
j_call: TRBJ2-6; d_call: NA; v_call: TRBV6-4; clone_size: NA; cdr3_aa: CASSRESGDVLTF; cdr3_nt: TGTGCCAGCAGTCGGGAGTCAGGCGACGTCCTGACTTTC
j_call: TRBJ2-7; d_call: NA; v_call: TRBV4-1; clone_size: NA; cdr3_aa: CASSQDGSGNPLRVQYF; cdr3_nt: TGCGCCAGCAGCCAAGATGGATCGGGGAACCCCCTACGAGTGCAGTACTTC
j_call: TRBJ2-1; d_call: TRBD2; v_call: TRBV7-9; clone_size: once; cdr3_aa: CASSTSGRPDPWQFF; cdr3_nt: TGTGCCAGCAGCACAAGCGGGAGGCCGGATCCCTGGCAGTTCTTC
j_call: TRBJ1-1; d_call: TRBD1; v_call: TRBV20-1; clone_size: once; cdr3_aa: CSASNTARGQDTEAFF; cdr3_nt: TGCAGTGCTAGCAACACAGCAAGGGGGCAGGACACTGAAGCTTTCTTT
j_call: TRBJ2-1; d_call: NA; v_call: TRBV5-1; clone_size: NA; cdr3_aa: CASSSATQSYNEQFF; cdr3_nt: TGCGCCAGCAGCTCAGCTACACAGTCCTACAATGAGCAGTTCTTC
j_call: TRBJ2-7; d_call: NA; v_call: TRBV5-1; clone_size: NA; cdr3_aa: CASSPVLRNEQYF; cdr3_nt: TGCGCCAGCAGCCCGGTCCTGAGGAACGAGCAGTACTTC
j_call: TRBJ1-2; d_call: TRBD1; v_call: TRBV6-1; clone_size: NA; cdr3_aa: CASSEEVVRDSYGYTF; cdr3_nt: TGTGCCAGCAGTGAAGAGGTAGTAAGGGACAGCTATGGCTACACCTTC
j_call: TRBJ2-1; d_call: TRBD1; v_call: TRBV4-3; clone_size: NA; cdr3_aa: CASSHDDRGYDEQFF; cdr3_nt: TGCGCCAGCAGCCACGACGACAGGGGTTACGATGAGCAGTTCTTC
j_call: TRBJ2-1; d_call: NA; v_call: TRBV30; clone_size: NA; cdr3_aa: CACILGAAQFF; cdr3_nt: TGTGCCTGCATACTGGGCGCGGCGCAGTTCTTC
j_call: TRBJ1-4; d_call: NA; v_call: TRBV30; clone_size: NA; cdr3_aa: CAWTRRDEKLFF; cdr3_nt: TGTGCTTGGACCCGGAGAGATGAAAAACTGTTTTTT
j_call: TRBJ2-3; d_call: TRBD1; v_call: TRBV5-6; clone_size: once; cdr3_aa: CASRKGARGTDTQYF; cdr3_nt: TGTGCCAGCAGGAAGGGGGCGCGTGGGACAGATACGCAGTATTTT
j_call: TRBJ2-5; d_call: TRBD2; v_call: TRBV7-2; clone_size: few; cdr3_aa: CASSLERGPSAQYF; cdr3_nt: TGTGCCAGCAGCTTAGAGCGGGGGCCCTCCGCCCAGTACTTC
j_call: TRBJ1-2; d_call: NA; v_call: TRBV18; clone_size: NA; cdr3_aa: CASSLGQTNYGYTF; cdr3_nt: TGTGCCAGCTCACTCGGACAGACTAACTATGGCTACACCTTC
j_call: TRBJ2-1; d_call: TRBD2; v_call: TRBV12-3/TRBV12-4; clone_size: NA; cdr3_aa: CASRLAGANNEQFF; cdr3_nt: TGTGCCAGCAGGTTAGCGGGGGCGAACAATGAGCAGTTCTTC
j_call: TRBJ2-1; d_call: TRBD2; v_call: TRBV20-1; clone_size: NA; cdr3_aa: CSARPGLAGGRVYNEQFF; cdr3_nt: TGCAGTGCTAGACCGGGACTAGCGGGGGGCAGGGTGTACAATGAGCAGTTCTTC
j_call: TRBJ2-6; d_call: NA; v_call: TRBV9; clone_size: NA; cdr3_aa: CASSPETGPNVLTF; cdr3_nt: TGTGCCAGCAGCCCGGAGACTGGGCCCAACGTCCTGACTTTC
j_call: TRBJ2-3; d_call: NA; v_call: TRBV7-9; clone_size: NA; cdr3_aa: CASSYGQLTDTQYF; cdr3_nt: TGTGCCAGCAGCTATGGACAGCTCACAGATACGCAGTATTTT
j_call: TRBJ2-1; d_call: NA; v_call: TRBV5-1; clone_size: NA; cdr3_aa: CASSLGRSGDEQFF; cdr3_nt: TGCGCCAGCAGCTTGGGTCGGTCAGGGGATGAGCAGTTCTTC
j_call: TRBJ1-2; d_call: TRBD1; v_call: TRBV29-1; clone_size: NA; cdr3_aa: CSVEPGQGSRGYTF; cdr3_nt: TGCAGCGTTGAACCGGGACAGGGGAGTCGAGGCTACACCTTC